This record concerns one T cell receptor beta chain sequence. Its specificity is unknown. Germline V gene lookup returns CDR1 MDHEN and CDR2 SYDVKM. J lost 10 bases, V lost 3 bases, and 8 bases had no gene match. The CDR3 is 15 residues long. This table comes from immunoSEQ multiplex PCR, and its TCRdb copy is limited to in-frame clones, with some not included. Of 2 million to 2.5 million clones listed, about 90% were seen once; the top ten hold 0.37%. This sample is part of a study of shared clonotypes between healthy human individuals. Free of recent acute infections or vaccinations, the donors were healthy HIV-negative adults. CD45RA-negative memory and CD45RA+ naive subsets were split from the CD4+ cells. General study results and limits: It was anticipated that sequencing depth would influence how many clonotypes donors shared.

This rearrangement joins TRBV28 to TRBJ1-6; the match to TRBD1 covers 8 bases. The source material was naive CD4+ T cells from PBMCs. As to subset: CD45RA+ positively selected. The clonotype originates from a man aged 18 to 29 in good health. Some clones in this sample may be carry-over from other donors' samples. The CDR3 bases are TGTGCCAGCAGTTTGTCTCGGACAGGGTACTCACCCCTCCACTTT. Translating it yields CASSLSRTGYSPLHF.